Listed below are T cell receptor beta chains from one sample, sequenced in a study of cytomegalovirus exposure and HLA in healthy donors. Sequencing was performed with immunoSEQ multiplex PCR; in TCRdb, only in-frame clones are kept and a portion is missing. The data contain some 190,000 clones, over 60% of them seen just once; the ten biggest clones take up about 4.6%. Specimen: PBMCs. Receptors were obtained from a man aged 30-40 years in good health and CMV-seropositive. The CDR3 runs from the conserved cysteine through the conserved F or W. Fields, in order: D gene, clone size, V gene, J gene, CDR3 DNA, CDR3 protein. The D gene is left open where the match is weak. Expanded clones are given a class, and other clones once, few, many or no size at all.

>NA|NA|TRBV7-2|TRBJ2-3
TGTGCCAGCAGCAGGAGGGGAACAGATACGCAGTATTTT
CASSRRGTDTQYF
>NA|NA|TRBV7-3|TRBJ2-5
TGTGCCAGCAGCCCCGTGGGAGCCCGGGGAGAGACCCAGTACTTC
CASSPVGARGETQYF
>TRBD2|few|TRBV15|TRBJ2-1
TGTGCCACCAGGCCGGGACTACACGCCTACAATGAGCAGTTCTTC
CATRPGLHAYNEQFF
>TRBD1|NA|TRBV2|TRBJ2-3
TGTGCCAGCAGTAGAAGAGGACAGGGTGGGGATACGCAGTATTTT
CASSRRGQGGDTQYF
>TRBD1|NA|TRBV29-1|TRBJ1-1
TGCAGCGTTGCGACAGGGGTTGTCACTGAAGCTTTCTTT
CSVATGVVTEAFF
>NA|NA|TRBV10-3|TRBJ1-5
TGTGCCATCAGTGAGTCTAACAATCAGCCCCAGCATTTT
CAISESNNQPQHF
>TRBD2|NA|TRBV9|TRBJ2-1
TGTGCCAGCAGCGCCCCTAGCGGGAGGGACAATGAGCAGTTCTTC
CASSAPSGRDNEQFF
>TRBD2|NA|TRBV5-4|TRBJ2-1
TGTGCCAGCATGTTAGCGGGAGAGGATGAGCAGTTCTTC
CASMLAGEDEQFF
>TRBD2|NA|TRBV5-1|TRBJ2-5
TGCGCCAGCAGCTCGTGGGGGGGGCAAGAGACCCAGTACTTC
CASSSWGGQETQYF
>TRBD1|NA|TRBV7-9|TRBJ1-4
TGTGCCAGCAGCGCATGGACAGGGGGGGAAGAGATGTTTTTT
CASSAWTGGEEMFF
>NA|NA|TRBV4-3|TRBJ1-3
TGCGCCAGCAGCCAAGATCGGGGAGTAAGGGGAAACACCATATATTTT
CASSQDRGVRGNTIYF
>TRBD1|once|TRBV6-1|TRBJ2-7
TGTGCCAGCAGGAAGACAGGGGGGGCCTACGAGCAGTACTTC
CASRKTGGAYEQYF
>NA|NA|TRBV18|TRBJ2-3
TGTGCCAGCTCACCACGGGGGGGCCCCACAGATACGCAGTATTTT
CASSPRGGPTDTQYF
>TRBD2|NA|TRBV6-5|TRBJ2-1
TGTGCCAGCGGGGAGGGACTAGCGGGATATGAGCAGTTCTTC
CASGEGLAGYEQFF
>TRBD2|NA|TRBV6-9|TRBJ2-3
TGTGCCAGCACCCTGGGAGGGCCTACAGATACGCAGTATTTT
CASTLGGPTDTQYF